A single sample gave rise to the 14 T cell receptor beta chains below, sequenced in a study of T cell changes during pregnancy in multiple sclerosis. Sequencing was performed with immunoSEQ multiplex PCR; in TCRdb, only in-frame clones are kept and a portion is missing. This table holds 35,000 to 45,000 clones, approximately 88% found once. The material sequenced was CD4+ T cells from peripheral blood mononuclear cells, taken in the first trimester of pregnancy. Every receptor here comes from a female donor with multiple sclerosis, enrolled in a pregnancy study.

This chain connects TRBV2 to TRBJ2-7; D not resolved. V was pared by 7 bases and J by 6 bases, with 13 bases between. Per germline, CDR1 SNHLY and CDR2 FYNNEI. This CDR3 comprises 12 residues. Written as DNA, the CDR3 is TGTGCCAGCACGGAACAGATGGGCGAGCAGTACTTC. It translates to CASTEQMGEQYF.

CDR3 nucleotide sequence: TGCGCCAGCAGCCCCAGGACAGGGGGCAAAGGGGCCAACGTCCTGACTTTC. It yields the protein CASSPRTGGKGANVLTF. The V gene is TRBV10-2, the J gene TRBJ2-6, with 11 bases lining up with TRBD1. Germline V gene sequence: CDR1 WSHSY, CDR2 SAAADI. CDR3 length: 17 amino acids. V shed 6 bases, J shed 4 bases, and the junction held 8 bases outside the gene matches.

This sequence joins TRBV5-6 and TRBJ2-1; D not certain. Germline-derived CDR1 and CDR2 are SGHDT and YYEEEE. The CDR3 covers 11 residues. Trimming cost V 4 bases and J 9 bases, with 8 bases left between them. The CDR3 loop is CASSKPGEQFF. As DNA, the CDR3 is TGTGCCAGCAGCAAGCCGGGTGAGCAGTTCTTC.

This clone was seen once. This chain connects TRBV5-1 to TRBJ2-5, with D possibly being TRBD1 (5 bases). Germline values: CDR1 SGHRS, CDR2 YFSETQ. The length of the CDR3 is 17 residues. V lost 0 bases, J lost 4 bases, and 19 bases lay in between. CDR3 sequence (DNA): TGCGCCAGCAGCTTGGGGGCACTGCAGGGTTGGGGAGAGACCCAGTACTTC. Protein product: CASSLGALQGWGETQYF.

The CDR3: CASSFSGGGWKAFF. The CDR3 bases are TGTGCCAGCAGCTTCTCCGGGGGTGGCTGGAAAGCTTTCTTT. The gene calls are TRBV7-9 and TRBJ1-1; weak D call: TRBD1 (5 bases). Germline V gene lookup returns CDR1 SEHNR and CDR2 FQNEAQ (reference sequence). CDR3 size: 14 residues. Trimming pared 3 bases from V and 9 bases from J, leaving 17 bases between. The full variable domain, with the rest looked up from reference TRBV7-9 and TRBJ1-1, is DTGVSQNPRHKITKRGQNVTFRCDPISEHNRLYWYRQTLGQGPEFLTYFQNEAQLEKSRLLSDRFSAERPKGSFSTLEIQRTEQGDSAMYLCASSFSGGGWKAFFGQGTRLTVV.

This chain links TRBV7-6 with TRBJ2-2; no clear D gene. V dropped 1 base and J dropped 0 bases, with 6 bases sitting between them. Per the germline V gene, CDR1 is SGHVS and CDR2 is FNYEAQ. This CDR3 is built from 15 residues. The CDR3 here is CASSLGPTNTGELFF. The CDR3 DNA is TGTGCCAGCAGCTTAGGGCCCACGAACACCGGGGAGCTGTTTTTT.

The V gene is TRBV28, the J gene TRBJ1-1; D remains unclear. Looked up from germline, CDR1 is MDHEN and CDR2 is SYDVKM. This CDR3 contains 13 residues. Trimming cost V 5 bases and J 2 bases, with 9 bases left between them. The CDR3 DNA is TGTGCCAGCAGTCGACGGGTAAACACTGAAGCTTTCTTT. This gives the protein CASSRRVNTEAFF.

This chain connects TRBV7-2 to TRBJ2-7; the D gene is possibly TRBD2 (5 bases). Germline CDR1 and CDR2: SGHTA and FQGNSA. The CDR3 runs to 13 residues. Trimming cost V 4 bases and J 2 bases, with 9 bases left between them. The CDR3 DNA reads as TGTGCCAGCAGCTCCAGCGGACCCTACGAGCAGTACTTC. It specifies CASSSSGPYEQYF.

The rearrangement links TRBV6-5 to TRBJ2-3; D might be TRBD2 (6 bases). V lost 8 bases and J lost 2, with 17 bases in between. The germline gives CDR1 MNHEY, CDR2 SVGAGI. This CDR3 is built from 15 residues. CDR3 residues: CASAQRRVDTDTQYF. In nucleotides, the CDR3 is TGTGCCAGCGCTCAGAGGAGGGTGGACACAGATACGCAGTATTTT.

V is TRBV5-1 and J is TRBJ1-1, with TRBD1 matching 8 bases. The CDR3 loop spans 14 amino acids. Per germline, CDR1 SGHRS and CDR2 YFSETQ. J gave up 3 bases and V 4 bases, and 5 bases lay outside the gene matches. The chain's CDR3 is CASSLSGGDTEAFF. The CDR3 bases are TGCGCCAGCAGCCTCTCAGGGGGCGACACTGAAGCTTTCTTT.

The chain has TRBV12-2 and TRBJ2-1; the DNA was not compared with TRBD1, the D call given in the table. TRBV12-2 counts as a pseudogene. This CDR3 spans 9 amino acids. CDR3 loop: CASLYNEFF. The CDR3 DNA reads as TGTGCAAGTCTGTACAATGAGTTCTTC.

The genes are TRBV21-1 and TRBJ1-5; the table gives TRBD1 as D, unverified against the DNA. TRBV21-1 is shown as a pseudogene. CDR3 size: 17 residues. This CDR3 reads CASSKDLRIHRDQPQHF. The DNA for the CDR3 is TGTGCCAGCAGCAAAGATCTTAGAATCCACAGGGATCAGCCCCAGCATTTT.

The chain employs TRBV19 and TRBJ2-1, with 7 positions matching TRBD2. The V segment lost 3 bases and the J segment 2 bases; nucleotides outside the gene matches: 4. CDR3 length: 15 residues. CDR1 and CDR2 from the germline V gene are LNHDA and SQIVND (reference sequence). Written as DNA, the CDR3 is TGTGCCAGTAGTATCGGCAGCGGGACCTACAATGAGCAGTTCTTC. Encoded protein: CASSIGSGTYNEQFF.

This CDR3 is CASSFSTFGGGSIGYTF. DNA for the CDR3: TGTGCCAGCAGTTTTTCAACGTTCGGGGGAGGATCTATTGGCTACACCTTC. The chain has TRBV28 and TRBJ1-2; D may be TRBD1 (5 bases). Per germline, CDR1 MDHEN and CDR2 SYDVKM. Trimming took off 3 bases at V and 7 bases at J, with 24 bases between the two ends. The CDR3 runs to 17 residues.